Following are 29 T cell receptor beta chains from one sample sequenced in a study of PD-1 and CTLA-4 blockade in melanoma. Libraries were prepared by immunoSEQ multiplex PCR; TCRdb keeps only in-frame clonotypes and omits some of them. This sample has 25,000 to 30,000 clones, with 70% to 90% found just once. Sequences were derived from CD8+ T cells from peripheral blood, sampled before anti-PD-1 treatment. These TCRs come from a human donor with melanoma.

J is TRBJ2-7 and V is TRBV28; 9 bases match TRBD1. The CDR3 contains 15 residues. Germline V lookup: CDR1 MDHEN, CDR2 SYDVKM. V shed 3 bases, J shed 2 bases, and the junction held 5 bases outside the gene matches. The CDR3 nucleotides are TGTGCCAGCAGTTTCGGGGACAGGGTAACCTACGAGCAGTACTTC. It specifies CASSFGDRVTYEQYF. Variable domain in full (rest from reference TRBV28 and TRBJ2-7): DVKVTQSSRYLVKRTGEKVFLECVQDMDHENMFWYRQDPGLGLRLIYFSYDVKMKEKGDIPEGYSVSREKKERFSLILESASTNQTSMYLCASSFGDRVTYEQYFGPGTRLTVT.

The table lists this clone with a count of one. The J gene is TRBJ2-1, the V gene TRBV11-2, with a possible D match to TRBD1 (5 bases). The germline V gene has CDR1 SGHAT and CDR2 FQNNGV. The CDR3 has 15 residues. V lost 2 bases and J lost 5, with 13 bases in between. The CDR3: CASSLPLTGNNEQFF. The CDR3, as DNA: TGTGCCAGCAGCTTACCTCTTACAGGCAACAATGAGCAGTTCTTC. Full variable domain (outside the CDR3, taken from reference TRBV11-2 and TRBJ2-1): EAGVAQSPRYKIIEKRQSVAFWCNPISGHATLYWYQQILGQGPKLLIQFQNNGVVDDSQLPKDRFSAERLKGVDSTLKIQPAKLEDSAVYLCASSLPLTGNNEQFFGPGTRLTVL.

The chain couples TRBV27 to TRBJ1-3; weak D call: TRBD1 (6 bases). This CDR3 contains 14 residues. V was cut by 6 bases and J by 2 bases, with 11 bases left in between. Germline-derived CDR1 and CDR2 are MNHEY and SMNVEV (reference sequence). The chain's CDR3 is CASSPQGTGNTIYF. The CDR3 DNA reads as TGTGCCAGCAGCCCACAGGGTACTGGAAACACCATATATTTT.

V and J are TRBV7-3 and TRBJ2-2; D is perhaps TRBD2 (5 bases). Germline lookup yields CDR1 SGHTA and CDR2 FQGTGA. The CDR3 is made up of 14 amino acids. With 5 bases removed from V and 1 base from J, the gap between germline ends came to 8 bases. In DNA form, the CDR3 reads TGTGCCAGCAGCCTAGGAGGGAACACCGGGGAGCTGTTTTTT. Its protein is CASSLGGNTGELFF. Drawing the rest from reference TRBV7-3 and TRBJ2-2, the complete variable domain is GAGVSQTPSNKVTEKGKYVELRCDPISGHTALYWYRQSLGQGPEFLIYFQGTGAADDSGLPNDRFFAVRPEGSVSTLKIQRTERGDSAVYLCASSLGGNTGELFFGEGSRLTVL.

The chain is built from TRBV5-1 and TRBJ1-5, with TRBD1 as a possible D gene (6 bases). Trimming removed 2 bases from V and 6 bases from J, with 12 bases in between. The CDR3 is 14 residues long. Looked up from germline, CDR1 is SGHRS and CDR2 is YFSETQ. The CDR3 nucleotides are TGCGCCAGCAGCTTACGGGGGGCAGGTCAGCCCCAGCATTTT. Protein: CASSLRGAGQPQHF.

CDR3 loop: CASSVEGDYRETQYF. The CDR3 nucleotides are TGTGCCAGCAGCGTAGAGGGGGACTACAGAGAGACCCAGTACTTC. This chain connects TRBV9 to TRBJ2-5; D possibly corresponds to TRBD2 (7 bases). This CDR3 comprises 15 residues. With 0 bases removed from V and 4 bases from J, the gap between germline ends came to 13 bases. The germline V gene has CDR1 SGDLS and CDR2 YYNGEE.

This rearrangement joins TRBV3-1 (or the pseudogene TRBV3-2) to TRBJ1-1; D unclear. The CDR3 is made up of 14 amino acids. The germline gives CDR1 LGHDT, CDR2 YNNKEL (reference sequence). V was cut by 4 bases and J by 1 base, with 10 bases left in between. This CDR3 reads CASSPWTGNTEAFF. Written as DNA, the CDR3 is TGTGCCAGCAGCCCTTGGACCGGGAACACTGAAGCTTTCTTT.

The chain uses TRBV11-2 and TRBJ2-3; D is possibly TRBD2 (5 bases). The V end lost 6 bases, the J end lost 5 bases, and 18 bases lay between the germline ends. The CDR3 has 15 amino acids. Germline V gives CDR1 SGHAT, CDR2 FQNNGV. CDR3 bases: TGTGCCAGCAGACCCTCCGGGAACTTAGGAGATACGCAGTATTTT. Translation: CASRPSGNLGDTQYF.

The chain joins TRBV7-9 to TRBJ2-2; D ambiguous. This CDR3 has 15 amino acids. Looked up from germline, CDR1 is SEHNR and CDR2 is FQNEAQ (reference sequence). V shed 4 bases and J shed 3 bases, with 12 bases lying between them. CDR3 DNA: TGTGCCAGCAGCTCCAACCGGGCAGACACCGGGGAGCTGTTTTTT. This sequence encodes CASSSNRADTGELFF.

The chain has TRBV7-6 and TRBJ2-1; 7 nucleotides match TRBD1. V lost 2 bases and J lost 4; bases outside the gene matches: 5. The CDR3 sequence is 15 residues long. Looked up from germline, CDR1 is SGHVS and CDR2 is FNYEAQ. This chain's CDR3 is CASSLKGTDYNEQFF. In nucleotides, the CDR3 is TGTGCCAGCAGCTTAAAGGGGACAGATTACAATGAGCAGTTCTTC.

This clone occurred a few times. The chain is built from TRBV6-5 and TRBJ1-5; D uncertain. Germline loops: CDR1 MNHEY, CDR2 SVGAGI. The CDR3 sequence is 15 residues long. V lost 2 bases to trimming and J lost 0 bases, with 8 bases between them. The CDR3 loop is CASSYSMSSNQPQHF. The CDR3 region has the DNA TGTGCCAGCAGTTACAGTATGAGTAGCAATCAGCCCCAGCATTTT.

This sequence joins TRBV7-9 and TRBJ1-1; D is ambiguous. Per the germline V gene, CDR1 is SEHNR and CDR2 is FQNEAQ (reference sequence). Trimming took off 3 bases at V and 4 bases at J, with 12 bases between the two ends. The CDR3 length is 14 residues. CDR3 sequence: CASSLLVVGTEAFF. CDR3 in DNA: TGTGCCAGCAGCTTGCTCGTGGTTGGCACTGAAGCTTTCTTT. Drawing the rest from reference TRBV7-9 and TRBJ1-1, the complete variable domain is DTGVSQNPRHKITKRGQNVTFRCDPISEHNRLYWYRQTLGQGPEFLTYFQNEAQLEKSRLLSDRFSAERPKGSFSTLEIQRTEQGDSAMYLCASSLLVVGTEAFFGQGTRLTVV.

The V call is TRBV7-9, the J call TRBJ1-6; 9 bases are a match to TRBD1. The CDR3 runs to 15 residues. Germline V gene lookup returns CDR1 SEHNR and CDR2 FQNEAQ (reference sequence). J lost 9 bases, V lost 1 base, and 4 bases had no gene match. CDR3 nucleotide sequence: TGTGCCAGCAGCTTAGAACAGGGGGCGCTTTCACCCCTCCACTTT. This translates into CASSLEQGALSPLHF.

The J gene is TRBJ1-5, the V gene TRBV27, with a possible D match to TRBD1 (6 bases). V lost 2 bases to trimming and J lost 1 base, with 6 bases between them. The CDR3 sequence is 14 residues long. Germline V lookup: CDR1 MNHEY, CDR2 SMNVEV (reference sequence). The CDR3 protein is CASSLGGSNQPQHF. CDR3 DNA sequence: TGTGCCAGCAGTTTAGGGGGCAGCAATCAGCCCCAGCATTTT.

The chain recombines TRBV5-1 with TRBJ2-7; 8 nucleotides align to TRBD1. The CDR3 loop spans 14 amino acids. The V and J ends lost 4 bases and 2 bases, in that order; junction bases with no gene match: 5. Germline V gene data show CDR1 as SGHRS and CDR2 as YFSETQ. CDR3 in DNA: TGCGCCAGCAGCGTGGACAGGGAAACCTACGAGCAGTACTTC. It yields the protein CASSVDRETYEQYF.

This chain connects TRBV25-1 to TRBJ2-1; 9 nucleotides match TRBD2. The trim removed 1 base at V and 8 bases at J, leaving 6 bases unmatched. From germline, CDR1 is MGHDK and CDR2 SYGVNS. CDR3 length: 15 amino acids. The DNA of the CDR3 is TGTGCCAGCAGTGAATGGAGCGGGAGGACGGATGAGCAGTTCTTC. This codes for CASSEWSGRTDEQFF.

The chain joins TRBV7-9 to TRBJ1-2; weak D call: TRBD1 (6 bases). CDR1 is SEHNR and CDR2 is FQNEAQ in the germline V gene (reference sequence). CDR3 length equals 15 residues. Trimming pared 6 bases from V and 1 base from J, leaving 15 bases between. DNA for the CDR3: TGTGCCAGCAGATACCGGGACACCGATAACTATGGCTACACCTTC. This encodes CASRYRDTDNYGYTF.

V usage is TRBV7-9 and J usage is TRBJ2-5, with 12 bases matching TRBD2. This CDR3 is 16 amino acids long. Germline trimming cut 2 bases from V and 5 bases from J; bases unmatched to any gene: 6. The V gene's germline CDR1 is SEHNR and CDR2 FQNEAQ (reference sequence). The CDR3 sequence: CASSLLAGGNQETQYF. The CDR3 DNA follows: TGTGCCAGCAGCTTACTAGCGGGAGGGAATCAGGAGACCCAGTACTTC. Looking up the rest from reference TRBV7-9 and TRBJ2-5 gives the full variable domain: DTGVSQNPRHKITKRGQNVTFRCDPISEHNRLYWYRQTLGQGPEFLTYFQNEAQLEKSRLLSDRFSAERPKGSFSTLEIQRTEQGDSAMYLCASSLLAGGNQETQYFGPGTRLLVL.

The rearrangement links TRBV28 to TRBJ1-4; D gene unclear. V dropped 2 bases and J dropped 7 bases, with 14 bases sitting between them. The CDR3 has 15 residues. Germline values: CDR1 MDHEN, CDR2 SYDVKM. For the CDR3, the DNA is TGTGCCAGCAGTTTAGTATCCAACTCGGCTGAAAAACTGTTTTTT. This codes for CASSLVSNSAEKLFF.

The V and J genes are TRBV6-5 and TRBJ2-7; a possible D gene is TRBD1 (6 bases). CDR1 MNHEY and CDR2 SVGAGI come from the germline V gene. The CDR3 runs to 15 residues. V lost 5 bases to trimming and J lost 0 bases, with 14 bases between them. CDR3 nucleotides: TGTGCCAGCAGTAAGGACAGACTATACTCCTACGAGCAGTACTTC. Amino acids: CASSKDRLYSYEQYF.

This rearrangement joins TRBV4-1 to TRBJ2-7; 8 positions agree with TRBD1. Germline CDR1 reads MGHRA; CDR2 reads YSYEKL. The CDR3 is made up of 14 amino acids. V was clipped by 1 base and J by 3 bases; unmatched bases: 2. CDR3: CASSQGGTGYEQYF. CDR3 DNA: TGCGCCAGCAGCCAAGGAGGGACAGGCTACGAGCAGTACTTC.

This chain uses TRBV30 with TRBJ2-1, with D perhaps matching TRBD1 or TRBD2 (6 bases each). This CDR3 is 13 amino acids long. CDR1 is GTSNPN, CDR2 SVGIG, per germline (reference sequence). Trimming took off 2 bases at V and 7 bases at J, with 12 bases between the two ends. As DNA, the CDR3 is TGTGCCTGGAGTTCCGGGGGCTTGAATGAGCAGTTCTTC. Residues: CAWSSGGLNEQFF.

The rearrangement joins TRBV13 to TRBJ2-7; the match to TRBD2 covers 10 bases. The germline V gene has CDR1 PRHDT and CDR2 FYEKMQ (reference sequence). The CDR3 runs 15 residues. Germline trimming cut 4 bases from V and 5 bases from J; bases unmatched to any gene: 8. In DNA, the CDR3 is TGTGCCAGCAGCTCCCACAGCGGGGGGGCCAACGAGCAGTACTTC. Translation gives CASSSHSGGANEQYF.

In DNA, the CDR3 is TGTGCCAGCAGTTCCGGGACCTGGGGATGGATGAACACTGAAGCTTTCTTT. Amino acid sequence: CASSSGTWGWMNTEAFF. This chain connects TRBV27 to TRBJ1-1; D is possibly TRBD1 (5 bases). CDR1 is MNHEY and CDR2 is SMNVEV in the germline V gene (reference sequence). Trimming removed 4 bases at V and 0 bases at J, with 18 bases between. The CDR3 runs 17 residues.

The J gene is TRBJ2-1, the V gene TRBV28; no clear D. Germline values: CDR1 MDHEN, CDR2 SYDVKM. The CDR3 loop spans 14 amino acids. V lost 3 bases and J lost 3, with 9 bases in between. The CDR3: CASSFHIVYNEQFF. For the CDR3, the DNA is TGTGCCAGCAGTTTTCATATTGTCTACAATGAGCAGTTCTTC.

The chain joins TRBV7-9 to TRBJ2-4; 8 nucleotides align to TRBD1. The CDR3 runs 14 residues. CDR1 and CDR2 from the germline V gene are SEHNR and FQNEAQ (reference sequence). After removal of 5 bases from V and 6 bases from J, the junction contained 6 bases not matched to a gene. This CDR3 reads CASSPRQGLNIQYF. The CDR3 coding sequence is TGTGCCAGCAGCCCCCGACAGGGGTTAAACATTCAGTACTTC.

V is TRBV6-1 and J is TRBJ1-1, with a weak D call TRBD1 (6 bases). Trimming shortened V by 2 bases and J by 1 base, and 11 bases separated the two germline ends. Germline loops: CDR1 MNHNS, CDR2 SASEGT. This CDR3 contains 15 residues. CDR3 residues: CASSEPGAPNTEAFF. CDR3 sequence (DNA): TGTGCCAGCAGTGAACCGGGGGCGCCGAACACTGAAGCTTTCTTT.

The CDR3 reads CARTGETNYGYTF. DNA of the CDR3: TGTGCCAGGACAGGGGAGACTAACTATGGCTACACCTTC. J is TRBJ1-2 and V is TRBV12-2; TRBD1 is the table's D call, not checked against the DNA. TRBV12-2 is a pseudogene. CDR3 size: 13 residues.

The gene calls are TRBV5-4 and TRBJ2-3; D uncertain. This CDR3 has 14 amino acids. The V gene lost 3 bases and the J gene lost 2 bases, with 10 bases spanning the gap. CDR1 SGHNT and CDR2 YYREEE come from the germline V gene (reference sequence). The CDR3 sequence is CASSWTEYTDTQYF. In DNA form, the CDR3 reads TGTGCCAGCAGCTGGACGGAATACACAGATACGCAGTATTTT.